The present TCR beta chain was sequenced within a study of T cell responses to AZD1222 COVID-19 vaccine. The CDR3 is made up of 14 amino acids. V was trimmed by 0 bases and J by 1 base, leaving 6 bases between them. CDR1 is SEHNR and CDR2 is FQNEAQ in the germline V gene (reference sequence). Overall study results and limits: Repertoire collection took place solely once the T cell response had peaked.

TCRdb's table, derived via immunoSEQ multiplex PCR, lists solely in-frame clones and lacks some. The sample includes more than 110,000 clones, roughly 90% of them seen just once. In the case of this clone: The antigen remains undetermined.

The clonotype was recovered from an adult in good health. Here the sequenced sample was peripheral blood, taken on day 0 of AZD1222 vaccination. This chain connects TRBV7-9 to TRBJ1-1; D not certain. DNA for the CDR3: TGTGCCAGCAGCTTAGCGAGGGCGAACACTGAAGCTTTCTTT. This gives the protein CASSLARANTEAFF.